This T cell receptor (beta chain) is drawn from a study of blood T cell repertoires in COVID-19. Study background: Some COVID-19 samples were acute and others convalescent; all came from the United States, Italy and Spain. In each case, the material was cDNA or gDNA derived from T cells, B-cell-depleted T cells, or PBMCs.

In germline, CDR1 is MNHNS, CDR2 SASEGT. With 3 bases removed from V and 0 bases from J, the gap between germline ends came to 10 bases. The CDR3 loop spans 15 amino acids. Original analysis: Estimated nucleated cell counts came from reference gene primer amplification. TCRdb's copy holds only in-frame clones and misses some; the assay was immunoSEQ multiplex PCR. D and trimming come from the DNA, and the V and J calls and clone size come from that table. The sample records around 64,000 clones, 86% being singletons. The rearrangement uses TRBV6-1 and TRBJ2-3, with a possible D match to TRBD2 (6 bases). This receptor was obtained from a man aged 25 to 45 with acute or convalescent COVID-19. The sequencing sample was made of peripheral blood. The CDR3 DNA sequence: TGTGCCAGCAGTGAGGGGACTCTTAGCACAGATACGCAGTATTTT. Its translation: CASSEGTLSTDTQYF.